These 21 T cell receptor beta chains share one sample of origin, sequenced in a study of blood T cell repertoires in COVID-19. The assay was immunoSEQ multiplex PCR, and TCRdb's table has in-frame clones only and misses some. Here the sample spans just over 200,000 clones, over 70% being singletons. The sequencing input was peripheral blood. These receptors all come from a woman in her 70s with acute or convalescent COVID-19.

The chain links TRBV2 to TRBJ2-3; 13 bases are shared with TRBD2. Germline CDR1 is SNHLY and CDR2 is FYNNEI. J lost 6 bases, V lost 4 bases, and 7 bases had no gene match. This CDR3 comprises 16 residues. The CDR3 region has the DNA TGTGCCAGCAGTGGACTAGCGGGAGGAACCTACGATACGCAGTATTTT. Its translation is CASSGLAGGTYDTQYF.

This clone was recorded many times. The chain links TRBV7-2 to TRBJ2-2; 12 bases map to TRBD2. V was pared by 5 bases and J by 7 bases, with 5 bases of the junction left unmatched. There are 15 residues in the CDR3. CDR1 SGHTA and CDR2 FQGNSA come from the germline V gene. The CDR3 coding sequence is TGTGCCAGCAGCACAAGACTAGCGGGAGACGGGGAGCTGTTTTTT. Residues: CASSTRLAGDGELFF.

This chain uses TRBV5-1 with TRBJ1-4; 10 bases are a match to TRBD1. Germline values: CDR1 SGHRS, CDR2 YFSETQ. With 3 bases clipped from V and 2 bases from J, the junction kept 7 bases outside the gene matches. CDR3 length equals 17 residues. CDR3 coding DNA: TGCGCCAGCAGCTCTAGGACAGGGGGGTTCACTAATGAAAAACTGTTTTTT. Its protein product is CASSSRTGGFTNEKLFF.

The rearrangement uses TRBV19 and TRBJ1-2; 7 positions agree with TRBD1. The CDR3 is 16 residues long. The J segment lost 5 bases and the V segment lost 3 bases, leaving 12 bases of the junction unmatched. CDR1 and CDR2 from the germline V gene are LNHDA and SQIVND (reference sequence). This chain's CDR3 is CASSMKSDRRLYGYTF. The CDR3 DNA is TGTGCCAGTAGTATGAAGTCGGACAGGAGGCTTTATGGCTACACCTTC.

The chain joins TRBV6-2 or TRBV6-3 to TRBJ2-7, with TRBD2 identical over 12 bases. CDR1 and CDR2 from the germline V gene are MNHEY and SVGEGT. This CDR3 contains 15 residues. Unmatched junction bases numbered 8, after V lost 5 bases and J lost 6 bases. The chain's CDR3 is CASSLLAGGPSEQYF. CDR3 bases: TGTGCCAGCAGTCTTCTAGCGGGAGGGCCATCCGAGCAGTACTTC.

The gene calls are TRBV10-1 and TRBJ2-7; TRBD2 agrees at 8 bases. V shed 1 base, J shed 0 bases, and the junction held 5 bases outside the gene matches. This CDR3 is 16 amino acids long. Germline CDR1 WNHNN, CDR2 SYGVQD (reference sequence). This chain's CDR3 is CASSEWRGEDSYEQYF. In DNA, the CDR3 is TGCGCCAGCAGTGAGTGGCGGGGGGAAGACTCCTACGAGCAGTACTTC.

This CDR3 is CASSPRLAETQYF. For the CDR3, the DNA is TGTGCCAGCAGTCCTAGGCTCGCGGAGACCCAGTACTTC. J is TRBJ2-5 and V is TRBV5-4; D not certain. Between the trimmed V and J ends, which lost 5 bases and 5 bases, there was a span of 13 bases. The CDR3 spans 13 residues. Germline-derived CDR1 and CDR2 are SGHNT and YYREEE (reference sequence).

The chain carries TRBV18 and TRBJ1-3, with 7 bases aligning to TRBD1. Germline loops: CDR1 KGHSH, CDR2 LQKENI. Trimming removed 4 bases from V and 8 bases from J; junction bases left unmatched: 2. The CDR3 extends over 12 amino acids. CDR3 DNA: TGTGCCAGCTCACGGGACAGTCACACCATATATTTT. Residues: CASSRDSHTIYF.

The chain carries TRBV2 and TRBJ2-7, with D tentatively TRBD2 (5 bases). The CDR3 sequence is 13 residues long. V was shortened by 7 bases and J by 4 bases, with 14 bases between the two germline ends. Germline V gene lookup returns CDR1 SNHLY and CDR2 FYNNEI. CDR3 DNA: TGTGCCAGCATGGAGAGGGAGACGTACGAGCAGTACTTC. It yields the protein CASMERETYEQYF.

The chain has TRBV18 and TRBJ2-7, with D perhaps TRBD1 (6 bases). Looked up from germline, CDR1 is KGHSH and CDR2 is LQKENI. With 6 bases removed from V and 4 bases from J, the gap between germline ends came to 13 bases. CDR3 length equals 13 residues. For the CDR3, the DNA is TGTGCCAGCTCCCCCGGGACAAATTACGAGCAGTACTTC. It is translated as CASSPGTNYEQYF.

This clone was picked up one time. J is TRBJ2-5 and V is TRBV3-1 (or the pseudogene TRBV3-2); D is ambiguous. Trimming removed 4 bases at V and 1 base at J, with 10 bases between. The CDR3 has 14 residues. Germline CDR1 is LGHDT and CDR2 is YNNKEL (reference sequence). The CDR3 loop is CASSLLSSQETQYF. In DNA, the CDR3 is TGTGCCAGCAGCCTTTTAAGCTCCCAAGAGACCCAGTACTTC.

The chain links TRBV28 to TRBJ1-1; maybe TRBD1 (5 bases). The CDR3 extends over 12 amino acids. From germline, CDR1 is MDHEN and CDR2 SYDVKM. V was clipped by 2 bases and J by 10 bases, with 11 bases between them. The CDR3 loop reads CASSLRRARAFF. DNA for the CDR3: TGTGCCAGCAGTTTACGCAGGGCGAGAGCTTTCTTT.

The rearrangement links TRBV11-2 to TRBJ2-5, with 13 nucleotides matching TRBD2. The germline gives CDR1 SGHAT, CDR2 FQNNGV. The CDR3 covers 16 residues. After removal of 4 bases from V and 7 bases from J, the junction contained 9 bases not matched to a gene. For the CDR3, the DNA is TGTGCCAGCAGCTCCAAGACTAGCGGGAGGATCTTGACCCAGTACTTC. Its protein product is CASSSKTSGRILTQYF.

The J gene is TRBJ2-7, the V gene TRBV9, with 7 bases matching TRBD1. The CDR3 sequence is 16 residues long. The germline gives CDR1 SGDLS, CDR2 YYNGEE. The ends lost 0 bases at V and 5 bases at J; junction bases unmatched: 11. The CDR3, as DNA: TGTGCCAGCAGCGTAGCTTCGACAGGGACCCTGGACGAGCAGTACTTC. It is translated as CASSVASTGTLDEQYF.

The table lists this clone with a few counts. V and J are TRBV2 and TRBJ1-5; D not resolved. CDR3 size: 15 residues. V was trimmed by 5 bases and J by 4 bases, leaving 15 bases between them. Germline V lookup: CDR1 SNHLY, CDR2 FYNNEI. DNA for the CDR3: TGTGCCAGCAGTTATGACGGAGGGCTTAATCAGCCCCAGCATTTT. Protein: CASSYDGGLNQPQHF.

In this sample, this clone turned up a few times. The rearrangement joins TRBV7-2 to TRBJ1-6, with D possibly TRBD1 on 5 matching bases. The ends were cut back, 2 bases at V and 12 bases at J, with 23 bases in the middle. Germline CDR1 reads SGHTA; CDR2 reads FQGNSA. The CDR3 consists of 17 residues. CDR3 nucleotides: TGTGCCAGCAGCTTAAGTATCGGCGGGGGTTTGTACGGACCCCTCCACTTT. It specifies CASSLSIGGGLYGPLHF. Full variable domain (remainder filled in from reference TRBV7-2 and TRBJ1-6): GAGVSQSPSNKVTEKGKDVELRCDPISGHTALYWYRQSLGQGLEFLIYFQGNSAPDKSGLPSDRFSAERTGGSVSTLTIQRTQQEDSAVYLCASSLSIGGGLYGPLHFGNGTRLTVT.

V is TRBV9 and J is TRBJ2-3, with 7 nucleotides matching TRBD1. The CDR3 has 16 amino acids. CDR1 is SGDLS and CDR2 is YYNGEE in the germline V gene. The V segment lost 0 bases and the J segment 2 bases; nucleotides outside the gene matches: 6. CDR3 coding DNA: TGTGCCAGCAGCGTAGCCAGCAGGGGGAACACAGATACGCAGTATTTT. It encodes CASSVASRGNTDTQYF.

V usage is TRBV7-8 and J usage is TRBJ1-4; D may be TRBD1 (6 bases). V lost 1 base and J 8 bases, leaving 14 bases between the germline ends. Looked up from germline, CDR1 is SGHVS and CDR2 is FQNEAQ. The CDR3 length is 15 residues. This CDR3 is CASSLEGGASEKLFF. The DNA of the CDR3 is TGTGCCAGCAGCTTAGAGGGGGGGGCAAGCGAAAAACTGTTTTTT.

This sequence joins TRBV28 and TRBJ1-2, with 7 bases identical to TRBD1. V shed 5 bases and J 1 base; nucleotides not matched to a gene: 16. The CDR3 has 18 amino acids. Germline loops: CDR1 MDHEN, CDR2 SYDVKM. This CDR3 reads CASSTPGTRQGVNYGYTF. CDR3 DNA sequence: TGTGCCAGCAGTACCCCCGGGACACGCCAGGGGGTTAACTATGGCTACACCTTC.

The genes are TRBV5-8 and TRBJ1-1, with D possibly TRBD1 on 5 matching bases. There are 11 residues in the CDR3. Trimming took off 8 bases at V and 6 bases at J, with 11 bases between the two ends. From germline, CDR1 is SGHTS and CDR2 YDEGEE. The CDR3: CARSGLAEAFF. The CDR3 coding sequence is TGTGCCAGATCAGGGTTGGCTGAAGCTTTCTTT.

The chain uses TRBV4-2 and TRBJ2-3; 9 bases match TRBD1. This CDR3 contains 15 residues. Trimming took 2 bases from V and 5 from J; bases not matched to a gene: 5. CDR1 LGHNA and CDR2 YNFKEQ come from the germline V gene. The CDR3 loop reads CASSQFGTGKDTQYF. The CDR3 region has the DNA TGTGCCAGCAGCCAATTTGGGACAGGGAAAGATACGCAGTATTTT.